This entry describes one TCR beta chain. The CDR3 is 14 residues long. CDR1 is MNHEY, CDR2 SVGAGI, per germline. V lost 10 bases to trimming and J lost 7 bases; unmatched junction nucleotides: 10. These data originate in a study of control samples from healthy donors and cancer patients. Sequencing used immunoSEQ multiplex PCR; TCRdb keeps in-frame clones, though not all of them. The sample holds approximately 150,000 clones, roughly 89% seen once. The sequence came from a man between 45 and 60 years old with head and neck cancer. The specimen sequenced was PBMCs. This chain connects TRBV6-5 to TRBJ1-4; 9 nucleotides align to TRBD1. The CDR3 DNA is TGTGCCATCTCCCCACAGGGGGCAAGTGAAAAACTGTTTTTT. Protein: CAISPQGASEKLFF.